This TCR beta chain was sequenced during a study of graft-versus-host responses after intestinal transplantation. The wider study: The whole recipient group had anti-thymocyte globulin induction followed by tacrolimus and steroids for around three years.

Method: immunoSEQ multiplex PCR; TCRdb's copy keeps in-frame clones and lacks some. Altogether some 120,000 clones are present, around nine tenths being singletons, with the ten largest covering about 0.18%. V was cut by 2 bases and J by 2 bases, with 10 bases left in between. The germline V gene encodes CDR1 SGHNT and CDR2 YYREEE (reference sequence). The CDR3 runs to 14 residues. Comments on this clone: As yet, its antigen is unknown.

The sequence was collected from a human donor who received an intestinal transplant. This rearrangement joins TRBV5-4 to TRBJ1-1, with a tentative D call TRBD1 (6 bases). Here the sequenced sample was unstimulated CD4+ T cells sorted from spleen or lymph node cells, taken before intestinal transplant. CDR3 DNA sequence: TGTGCCAGCAGCTTCCAGGGGATTAACACTGAAGCTTTCTTT. This translates into CASSFQGINTEAFF.